This T cell receptor beta chain appears in the sequencing data of a study of breast tumors, draining lymph nodes, adjacent tissues. Study-wide findings and caveats: Luminal-like breast cancer showed significantly greater tumor-nontumor repertoire similarity than basal-like breast cancer did. Tumor TCR diversity was below lymph nodes but above nontumor tissue. The data were judged consistent with most tumor T cells coming from lymph node and expanding in tumor.

The lymph nodes were axillary draining lymph nodes from breast cancer patients. TCRdb recomputed calls from the multiplex PCR reads with MiXCR, one row per CDR3 protein. Of around 130,000 distinct CDR3 sequences listed, roughly 33% are singletons. With respect to this clonotype: Antigen unknown.

The CDR3 consists of 16 residues. The V and J ends lost 8 bases and 0 bases, in that order; junction bases with no gene match: 7. Germline V lookup: CDR1 SGHNT, CDR2 YENEEA. Input material: axillary lymph node tissue. This TCR came from a female donor with breast cancer. Some clones in this sample may be carry-over from other donors' samples. The chain has TRBV11-3 and TRBJ2-1; 10 positions agree with TRBD1. The CDR3 sequence: CASSATGGASYNEQFF. CDR3 sequence (DNA): TGTGCCAGCTCCGCGACAGGGGGCGCCTCCTACAATGAGCAGTTCTTC. The whole variable domain, remainder taken from reference TRBV11-3 and TRBJ2-1, is EAGVVQSPRYKIIEKKQPVAFWCNPISGHNTLYWYLQNLGQGPELLIRYENEEAVDDSQLPKDRFSAERLKGVDSTLKIQPAELGDSAVYLCASSATGGASYNEQFFGPGTRLTVL.